The rows below give T cell receptor beta chains drawn from one sample of a study of cytomegalovirus exposure and HLA in healthy donors. Assay used: immunoSEQ multiplex PCR; TCRdb lists only in-frame clones, some missing. Found here are around 150,000 clones, 76% of them singletons; the top ten hold roughly 3%. Input material: PBMCs. The receptors were gathered from a man between 35 and 55 years old in good health and CMV-seronegative. Each CDR3 is given with its conserved first and last residue. The D gene is left open where the match is weak. Size is stated for part of the rows, as once, few or many counts, or as a class when the clone is expanded.

abundance	v_gene	j_gene	d_gene	CDR3aa	CDR3nt
.	TRBV27	TRBJ2-7	.	CASLDSVTYEQYF	TGTGCCAGCCTAGACAGCGTTACCTACGAGCAGTACTTC
.	TRBV5-1	TRBJ1-1	TRBD1	CASSTSGTGGITEAFF	TGCGCCAGCAGCACCTCCGGGACAGGGGGCATCACTGAAGCTTTCTTT
few	TRBV5-3	TRBJ1-2	TRBD1	CARSLGRGPRSTYGYTF	TGTGCCAGAAGCTTGGGGAGGGGGCCCCGCAGCACCTATGGCTACACCTTC
.	TRBV6-1	TRBJ1-6	TRBD1	CASSEGQGNSPLHF	TGTGCCAGCAGTGAAGGACAGGGGAATTCACCCCTCCACTTT
.	TRBV6-1	TRBJ1-5	TRBD1	CASSEVGTGAQPQHF	TGTGCCAGCAGTGAAGTGGGGACAGGGGCCCAGCCCCAGCATTTT
.	TRBV11-3	TRBJ2-5	.	CASSVGAGQQETQYF	TGTGCCAGCAGCGTTGGTGCGGGGCAACAAGAGACCCAGTACTTC
once	TRBV6-5	TRBJ2-1	TRBD2	CASRSSGSSYNEQFF	TGTGCCAGCAGAAGTAGCGGGAGCTCCTACAATGAGCAGTTCTTC
.	TRBV19	TRBJ1-2	.	CASSQGLQRGYGYTF	TGTGCCAGTTCTCAGGGGCTACAACGGGGTTATGGCTACACCTTC
few	TRBV30	TRBJ2-7	.	CAWAGWGGGERYF	TGTGCCTGGGCCGGTTGGGGAGGGGGGGAGCGGTACTTC
.	TRBV7-6	TRBJ2-7	TRBD2	CASSPGVAGGRAYEQYF	TGTGCCAGCAGCCCCGGGGTAGCAGGCGGGAGGGCCTACGAGCAGTACTTC
few	TRBV27	TRBJ2-3	TRBD2	CASSQIAGGRPDTQYF	TGTGCCAGCAGTCAGATAGCGGGAGGGAGGCCAGATACGCAGTATTTT
.	TRBV5-4	TRBJ2-1	.	CASSLAQATYEQFF	TGTGCCAGCAGCTTGGCCCAGGCTACCTACGAGCAGTTCTTC
.	TRBV5-4	TRBJ2-2	TRBD2	CASSPGLAGNTGELFF	TGTGCCAGCAGCCCCGGACTAGCAGGGAACACCGGGGAGCTGTTTTTT
.	TRBV18	TRBJ1-4	TRBD1	CASSRDRGSNEKLFF	TGTGCCAGCTCACGCGACAGGGGTTCTAATGAAAAACTGTTTTTT
.	TRBV5-6	TRBJ2-5	.	CASSLRSGSKPETQYF	TGTGCCAGCAGCTTGAGGAGTGGTAGTAAGCCTGAGACCCAGTACTTC
once	TRBV7-9	TRBJ2-7	TRBD1	CASSTSELTGGTGEQYF	TGTGCCAGCAGCACCAGTGAATTGACAGGGGGGACTGGGGAGCAGTACTTC
.	TRBV19	TRBJ1-5	.	CASRVGYSNQPQHF	TGTGCCAGTAGGGTCGGTTATAGCAATCAGCCCCAGCATTTT
.	TRBV5-6	TRBJ2-7	TRBD1	CASSLRDRYEQYF	TGTGCCAGCAGCTTGAGGGACAGGTACGAGCAGTACTTC
.	TRBV4-2	TRBJ2-3	TRBD2	CASSQEVTVAGLAGADTQYF	TGTGCCAGCAGCCAAGAAGTAACGGTGGCAGGACTAGCGGGAGCAGATACGCAGTATTTT
.	TRBV5-1	TRBJ2-7	.	CASSFEAVASYEQYF	TGCGCCAGCAGCTTTGAGGCAGTTGCATCCTACGAGCAGTACTTC
.	TRBV7-9	TRBJ2-7	.	CASSPPLMSEQYF	TGTGCCAGCAGCCCTCCCCTAATGTCCGAGCAGTACTTC
.	TRBV7-9	TRBJ1-1	.	CASGEQGLITEAFF	TGTGCCAGCGGGGAGCAGGGGCTTATTACTGAAGCTTTCTTT
.	TRBV4-3	TRBJ1-1	TRBD1	CASSQGGQALANTEAFF	TGCGCCAGCAGCCAAGGGGGACAGGCGCTCGCAAACACTGAAGCTTTCTTT
.	TRBV19	TRBJ1-6	.	CASSISSTAVGSPLHF	TGTGCCAGTAGTATATCCTCGACAGCCGTAGGATCACCCCTCCACTTT
once	TRBV7-8	TRBJ1-2	TRBD1	CASREQGAIGGYTF	TGTGCCAGCAGGGAACAGGGGGCGATTGGAGGCTACACCTTC
.	TRBV9	TRBJ2-7	.	CASSVVGGGNYEQYF	TGTGCCAGCAGCGTAGTGGGAGGCGGGAACTACGAGCAGTACTTC
.	TRBV6-1	TRBJ2-7	TRBD1	CASRAPDRGLRLYF	TGTGCCAGCAGAGCCCCGGACAGGGGGCTGAGGTTGTACTTC
.	TRBV4-1	TRBJ2-7	TRBD1	CASSLRQGANYEQYF	TGCGCCAGCAGCCTTAGACAGGGGGCAAACTACGAGCAGTACTTC
once	TRBV4-1	TRBJ2-1	.	CASSQGGPPGEQFF	TGCGCCAGCAGCCAAGGGGGGCCCCCCGGTGAGCAGTTCTTC
.	TRBV7-8	TRBJ1-2	.	CASSLYGGYGYTF	TGTGCCAGCAGCTTATACGGGGGCTATGGCTACACCTTC
.	TRBV25-1	TRBJ1-4	.	CASSEAGGPNEKLFF	TGTGCCAGCAGTGAAGCGGGGGGGCCTAATGAAAAACTGTTTTTT
few	TRBV2	TRBJ2-6	.	CASAKGGSGANVLTF	TGTGCCAGCGCAAAGGGAGGCTCTGGGGCCAACGTCCTGACTTTC
once	TRBV11-3	TRBJ1-1	.	CASSYQRAEAFF	TGTGCCAGCAGCTACCAGAGGGCTGAAGCTTTCTTT
few	TRBV14	TRBJ2-2	.	CASSQGEVRGAGELFF	TGTGCCAGCAGCCAAGGTGAAGTCCGGGGTGCCGGGGAGCTGTTTTTT
once	TRBV28	TRBJ1-2	.	CASSGPGHNYGYTF	TGTGCCAGCAGCGGCCCAGGACACAACTATGGCTACACCTTC
.	TRBV6-5	TRBJ1-1	TRBD1	CASSAQGGTEAFF	TGTGCCAGCAGTGCCCAGGGGGGCACTGAAGCTTTCTTT
.	TRBV19	TRBJ2-1	.	CASIGQGGDEQFF	TGTGCCAGTATAGGGCAGGGGGGCGATGAGCAGTTCTTC
few	TRBV6-5	TRBJ1-1	.	CASSYIPTGVDTEAFF	TGTGCCAGCAGTTACATCCCGACGGGGGTGGACACTGAAGCTTTCTTT
few	TRBV27	TRBJ2-1	TRBD2	CASSSGGEQFF	TGTGCCAGCAGTTCGGGGGGTGAGCAGTTCTTC
.	TRBV19	TRBJ1-2	.	CASSVNSGANYGYTF	TGTGCCAGTAGTGTAAACAGCGGAGCTAACTATGGCTACACCTTC
once	TRBV4-1	TRBJ1-4	TRBD1	CASSQSGQVNEKLFF	TGCGCCAGCAGCCAAAGTGGACAGGTTAATGAAAAACTGTTTTTT
.	TRBV5-4	TRBJ2-7	.	CASSLGQIPYEQYF	TGTGCCAGCAGCCTAGGACAGATCCCCTACGAGCAGTACTTC
.	TRBV7-3	TRBJ1-3	TRBD1	CASSPQGANTIYF	TGTGCCAGCAGCCCTCAGGGGGCAAACACCATATATTTT
.	TRBV7-2	TRBJ1-1	.	CASSLDRYTEAFF	TGTGCCAGCAGCTTAGACAGGTACACTGAAGCTTTCTTT
.	TRBV30	TRBJ1-2	.	CAWARTDVNYGYTF	TGTGCCTGGGCTAGGACAGATGTTAACTATGGCTACACCTTC
.	TRBV12-1	TRBJ1-5	.	CASSFSVNSNQPQHF	TGTGCCAGCAGCTTCTCAGTTAATAGCAATCAGCCCCAGCATTTT
.	TRBV28	TRBJ1-2	TRBD1	CASTLTGPYGYTF	TGTGCCAGCACTCTGACAGGGCCTTATGGCTACACCTTC
.	TRBV28	TRBJ1-1	.	CASRFQGLGTEAFF	TGTGCCAGCAGGTTTCAGGGGTTGGGCACTGAAGCTTTCTTT
.	TRBV5-6	TRBJ1-3	.	CASSLITPGNTIYF	TGTGCCAGCAGCTTGATCACACCTGGAAACACCATATATTTT
.	TRBV6-6	TRBJ1-2	TRBD1	CASRTGYGYTF	TGTGCCAGCAGGACAGGGTATGGCTACACCTTC
few	TRBV5-1	TRBJ2-5	.	CASSLGHTGTAETQYF	TGCGCCAGCAGCTTGGGGCACACAGGGACCGCCGAGACCCAGTACTTC
.	TRBV18	TRBJ2-7	TRBD1	CASSHLPTGQGTYEQYF	TGTGCCAGCTCACATCTCCCGACGGGACAGGGTACCTACGAGCAGTACTTC
.	TRBV25-1	TRBJ1-1	.	CASSNFWGNGGAFF	TGTGCCAGCAGTAACTTTTGGGGCAACGGCGGAGCTTTCTTT